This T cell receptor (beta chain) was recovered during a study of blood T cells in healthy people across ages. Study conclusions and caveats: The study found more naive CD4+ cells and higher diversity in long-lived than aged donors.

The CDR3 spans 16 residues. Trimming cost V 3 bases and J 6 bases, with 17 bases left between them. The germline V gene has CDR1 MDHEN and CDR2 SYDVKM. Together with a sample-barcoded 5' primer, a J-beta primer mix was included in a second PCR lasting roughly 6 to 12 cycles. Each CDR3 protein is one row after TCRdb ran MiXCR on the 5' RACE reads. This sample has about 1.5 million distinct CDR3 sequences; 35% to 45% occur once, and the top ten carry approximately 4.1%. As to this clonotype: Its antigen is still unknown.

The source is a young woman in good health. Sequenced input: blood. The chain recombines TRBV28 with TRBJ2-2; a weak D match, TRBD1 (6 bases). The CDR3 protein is CASSFWGRFEPGELFF. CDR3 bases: TGTGCCAGCAGTTTTTGGGGGCGCTTTGAACCCGGGGAGCTGTTTTTT.